The 8 T cell receptor beta chains below were found in one sample sequenced in a study of blood T cell repertoires in COVID-19. Sequencing was performed with immunoSEQ multiplex PCR; in TCRdb, only in-frame clones are kept and a portion is missing. The sample has about 330,000 clones; 70% to 90% are singletons. Sequenced material: PBMCs or T cells enriched from blood (not recorded which). These receptors were collected from a woman aged 25 to 45 who had recovered from COVID-19.

This clone was seen at least ten times. The chain is built from TRBV7-9 and TRBJ1-6; 11 nucleotides agree with TRBD1. V lost 1 base and J lost 6; bases outside the gene matches: 5. CDR1 SEHNR and CDR2 FQNEAQ come from the germline V gene (reference sequence). The CDR3 loop spans 17 amino acids. The CDR3 loop reads CASSLDGQGATNSPLHF. The CDR3 coding sequence is TGTGCCAGCAGCTTAGACGGACAGGGGGCAACTAATTCACCCCTCCACTTT. The full variable domain, in which reference TRBV7-9 and TRBJ1-6 provide the parts outside the CDR3, is DTGVSQNPRHKITKRGQNVTFRCDPISEHNRLYWYRQTLGQGPEFLTYFQNEAQLEKSRLLSDRFSAERPKGSFSTLEIQRTEQGDSAMYLCASSLDGQGATNSPLHFGNGTRLTVT.

On this clone: This sample also contains other DNA sequences that code for the same CDR3. J is TRBJ2-5 and V is TRBV4-1, with D uncertain. CDR3 length equals 15 residues. Germline loops: CDR1 MGHRA, CDR2 YSYEKL. Trimming cost V 1 base and J 1 base, with 10 bases left between them. The CDR3 DNA reads TGCGCCAGCAGCCAAGTTCCTGGCAGCCAAGAGACCCAGTACTTC. Amino acid sequence: CASSQVPGSQETQYF.

The chain carries TRBV9 and TRBJ1-2, with a tentative D call TRBD1 (5 bases). V was pared by 4 bases and J by 2 bases, with 18 bases between. Germline V gene sequence: CDR1 SGDLS, CDR2 YYNGEE. The CDR3 runs to 16 residues. Here the CDR3 DNA reads TGTGCCAGCAGCCCTACCTGGGGCAGGGTAAACTATGGCTACACCTTC. It codes for CASSPTWGRVNYGYTF.

The genes are TRBV5-6 and TRBJ1-2, with a possible D match to TRBD1 (5 bases). The CDR3 consists of 14 residues. Germline assignment: CDR1 SGHDT and CDR2 YYEEEE. Trimming stripped 2 bases from V and 7 bases from J, with 15 bases between. The CDR3 DNA is TGTGCCAGCAGCTTACCCCAGACAACAGGTGGCTACACCTTC. It specifies CASSLPQTTGGYTF.

The chain is built from TRBV19 and TRBJ1-1; 10 nucleotides align to TRBD1. This CDR3 region has 17 residues. J was trimmed by 0 bases and V by 4 bases; bases with no gene match: 8. In germline, CDR1 is LNHDA, CDR2 SQIVND (reference sequence). The CDR3 here is CASSTTWGTGVNTEAFF. The CDR3 DNA sequence: TGTGCCAGTAGTACAACCTGGGGGACAGGGGTGAACACTGAAGCTTTCTTT.

This clone was seen once. The chain recombines TRBV5-1 with TRBJ1-2; D gene ambiguous. This CDR3 region has 18 residues. Between the trimmed V and J ends, which lost 0 bases and 2 bases, there was a span of 20 bases. The germline V gene encodes CDR1 SGHRS and CDR2 YFSETQ. CDR3 residues: CASSLGGDGAGGNYGYTF. CDR3 nucleotide sequence: TGCGCCAGCAGCTTGGGCGGGGATGGTGCCGGAGGAAACTATGGCTACACCTTC.

This clone was counted once. This chain uses TRBV27 with TRBJ1-6, with a tentative D call TRBD1 (6 bases). Germline lookup yields CDR1 MNHEY and CDR2 SMNVEV (reference sequence). V lost 2 bases, J lost 13 bases, and 21 bases lay in between. This CDR3 has 16 amino acids. The CDR3, as DNA: TGTGCCAGCAGTTTACTGGGGATCGAGGCGAGGGGGCCCCTCCACTTT. This translates into CASSLLGIEARGPLHF.

The V call is TRBV7-9, the J call TRBJ1-2; possible D gene TRBD1, 6 bases. CDR3 size: 13 residues. V shed 5 bases and J shed 3 bases, with 10 bases lying between them. CDR1 is SEHNR, CDR2 FQNEAQ, per germline (reference sequence). The DNA for the CDR3 is TGTGCCAGCAGCGAACAGGGAGACTATGGCTACACCTTC. It translates to CASSEQGDYGYTF.